The subject of this entry is one T cell receptor (beta chain). Its antigen is not identified. The CDR3 spans 12 residues. V was pared by 6 bases and J by 4 bases, with 2 bases of the junction left unmatched. Germline V gives CDR1 MNHNY, CDR2 SVGAGI (reference sequence). Clones were read by immunoSEQ multiplex PCR, and TCRdb kept only the in-frame ones, dropping some. The sample lists some 2.1 million clones, 95% occurring once. The sample belongs to a study of shared clonotypes between healthy human individuals. Whole-study results and caveats: Sharing of clonotypes among donors was expected to vary with sequencing depth.

The TCR was taken from a man aged 18 to 29 in good health. The chain employs TRBV6-6 and TRBJ2-7; 8 nucleotides match TRBD1. Sequenced: naive CD4+ T cells sorted from blood. Specified subset: CD45RA+ positively selected. CDR3: CASRQGVYEQYF. The CDR3 DNA reads as TGTGCCAGCAGACAGGGGGTGTACGAGCAGTACTTC.